Below, one T cell receptor (beta chain) is given with its context. Its antigen is currently not known. At one boundary the junction diverges from the germline segment, which might be a read error. This sample stems from a study of T cell repertoires in cytomegalovirus infection (dated by TCRdb to between 2018 and 2020). Regarding the study in general: Recently identified HLA-C-restricted CMV epitopes, whose presentation resists viral immunomodulation, were targeted by peptide stimulations together with well-studied HLA-B-restricted epitopes. The HLA type of each donor mattered for the analysis, because public TCR beta signatures pointed to carriage of CMV infection along with the matching HLA type. What the authors observed across the whole study: Carriers of CMV infection plus the relevant HLA type were discriminated by the cumulative frequency of public TCR beta family members in the study cohort and in an independent approximately 400-donor cohort. In the ex vivo response, HLA-C-restricted CMV-specific TCR beta clonotypes were dominant, and in two of eight donors the single most frequent clonotype came from this HLA-C-restricted group.

Instrument used: Illumina HiSeq 1500. TCRdb passed the public sequencing reads through fastp at Q25 and MiXCR, retaining productive beta sequences. Every entry covers one CDR3 protein and lists the most common genes and DNA from its rows. A total of some 700,000 distinct CDR3 sequences appear in this sample, around 35% of them only once. The ten largest clones represent 15% to 20% of the sample. In light of the paper, this sample's treatment or condition label describes: in vitro stimulation with specific CMV peptide epitopes to enrich CMV-specific T cells. From the cysteine through the phenylalanine, the CDR3 covers 16 amino acids. The read is trimmed to its CDR3 DNA, 48 bases read in frame from base 1.

This receptor was obtained from a human donor in good health (CMV status not recorded). Some clones in this sample may be carry-over from other donors' samples. The receptor chain draws on TRBV12-3 or TRBV12-4 and TRBJ2-3, with the D gene possibly TRBD1 or TRBD2, each one fitting 7 bases. The sample in question was cultured PBMCs, obtained from culture after CMV antigen stimulation. The CDR3 is CASSLVFMRGTDTRYF. The nucleotide sequence reads as follows: TGTGCCAGCAGTTTGGTCTTTATGCGGGGGACAGATACGCGGTATTTT.